A selection of T cell receptor beta chains follows, all from one sample in a study of shared clonotypes between healthy human individuals. The assay was immunoSEQ multiplex PCR, and TCRdb's table has in-frame clones only and misses some. This repertoire shows 2 million to 2.5 million clones, less than 95% found once; its top ten account for 0.37%. Specimen: naive CD4+ T cells from PBMCs. The receptors were gathered from a man younger than 35 in good health. Some clones in this sample may be carry-over from other donors' samples. CDR3s include the opening cysteine and the closing phenylalanine or tryptophan. The D gene is left open where the match is weak.

TRBV7-2	14	TRBJ1-4	NA	CASSLEGANEKLFF	TGTGCCAGCAGCTTAGAGGGGGCTAATGAAAAACTGTTTTTT
TRBV15	16	TRBJ2-1	TRBD2	CATSVRLAGPYNEQFF	TGTGCCACCAGCGTAAGACTAGCGGGACCCTACAATGAGCAGTTCTTC
TRBV6-5	15	TRBJ2-5	TRBD2	CASSYSAGEEETQYF	TGTGCCAGCAGTTACTCTGCGGGAGAGGAGGAGACCCAGTACTTC
TRBV7-8	16	TRBJ2-1	TRBD2	CASRPQRAGGHNEQFF	TGTGCCAGCAGACCTCAGAGAGCGGGAGGTCATAATGAGCAGTTCTTC
TRBV28	15	TRBJ2-1	TRBD2	CASSRTSGNYNEQFF	TGTGCCAGCAGCCGGACTAGCGGTAACTACAATGAGCAGTTCTTC
TRBV6-1	15	TRBJ2-7	TRBD1	CASRTNLQGVGEQYF	TGTGCCAGCAGAACAAACTTACAGGGGGTGGGCGAGCAGTACTTC
TRBV18	13	TRBJ2-7	NA	CASSWDDPDEQYF	TGTGCCAGCTCGTGGGACGACCCCGACGAGCAGTACTTC
TRBV27	16	TRBJ2-2	NA	CASRPPAGTNTGELFF	TGTGCCAGCAGACCTCCGGCGGGAACGAACACCGGGGAGCTGTTTTTT
TRBV7-9	16	TRBJ2-3	TRBD2	CASSLGGTSPTDTQYF	TGTGCCAGCAGCTTGGGGGGGACCAGTCCCACAGATACGCAGTATTTT
TRBV5-8	13	TRBJ1-5	NA	CASSQIQNQPQHF	TGTGCCAGCAGCCAGATCCAAAATCAGCCCCAGCATTTT
TRBV6-5	13	TRBJ2-5	NA	CASSNWREETQYF	TGTGCCAGCAGTAATTGGCGGGAAGAGACCCAGTACTTC
TRBV5-4	14	TRBJ2-5	NA	CASSEGIDKETQYF	TGTGCCAGCAGCGAGGGGATAGACAAAGAGACCCAGTACTTC
TRBV15	15	TRBJ2-5	NA	CATSRGVGNGETQYF	TGTGCCACCAGCAGAGGGGTTGGCAACGGAGAGACCCAGTACTTC
TRBV6-1	11	TRBJ2-7	NA	CASSVFNEQYF	TGTGCCAGCAGTGTCTTTAACGAGCAGTACTTC
TRBV7-3	14	TRBJ1-1	NA	CASSLYKLGEEAFF	TGTGCCAGCAGCTTATATAAATTGGGCGAAGAAGCTTTCTTT
TRBV7-3	18	TRBJ2-2	TRBD1	CASGLGQAARGVTGELFF	TGTGCCAGCGGACTGGGACAGGCGGCGAGGGGAGTCACCGGGGAGCTGTTTTTT
TRBV7-9	18	TRBJ2-6	TRBD1	CASSFADRGLTGANVLTF	TGTGCCAGCAGCTTCGCGGACAGGGGGCTTACTGGGGCCAACGTCCTGACTTTC